The source of this T cell receptor beta chain is a study of shared clonotypes between healthy human individuals. Broader study findings: Naive subsets typically showed greater estimated richness than memory subsets. Few donors limited the genetic and exposure-history diversity represented. Generation of non-shared clonotypes was less probable than generation of clonotypes shared by all four donors.

A note on this clone: Its antigen remains unknown.

The germline V gene has CDR1 SGDLS and CDR2 YYNGEE. This CDR3 has 15 residues. The V and J ends lost 3 bases and 3 bases respectively, with 14 bases between them. Every subset had its genomic DNA shared out evenly among several immunoSEQ plates. Assay used: immunoSEQ multiplex PCR; TCRdb lists only in-frame clones, some missing. The sample yields some 1 million clones, roughly 75% seen once. The sample consisted of memory CD4+ T cells sorted from blood. As to subset: CD45RA-negative fraction. The receptor was isolated from a man aged 18-30 years in good health. V gene TRBV9 combines with J gene TRBJ2-3, with no clear D. In nucleotides, the CDR3 is TGTGCCAGCAGCGCCCCCTGGGGTAGTACAGATACGCAGTATTTT. This sequence encodes CASSAPWGSTDTQYF.